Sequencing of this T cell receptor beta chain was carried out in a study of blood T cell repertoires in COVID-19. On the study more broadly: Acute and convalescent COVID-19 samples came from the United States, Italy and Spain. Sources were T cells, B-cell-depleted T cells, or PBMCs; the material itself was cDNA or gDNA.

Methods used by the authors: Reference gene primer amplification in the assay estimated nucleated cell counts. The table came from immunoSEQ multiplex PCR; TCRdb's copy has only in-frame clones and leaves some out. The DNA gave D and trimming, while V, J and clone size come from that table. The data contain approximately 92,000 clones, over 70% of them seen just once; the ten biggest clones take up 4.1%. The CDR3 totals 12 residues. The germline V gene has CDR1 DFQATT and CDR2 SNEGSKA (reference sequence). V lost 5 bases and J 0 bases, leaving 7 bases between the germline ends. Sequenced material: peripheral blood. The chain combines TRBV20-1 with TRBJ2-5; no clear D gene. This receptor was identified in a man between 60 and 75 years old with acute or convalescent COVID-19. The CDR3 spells CSARDNQETQYF. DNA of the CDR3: TGCAGTGCTCGTGACAACCAAGAGACCCAGTACTTC.